Listed below are T cell receptor beta chains from one sample, sequenced in a study of T cell responses to AZD1222 COVID-19 vaccine. TCRdb keeps only in-frame clones here, not all; method: immunoSEQ multiplex PCR. In the table there are 50,000 to 65,000 clones, more than 70% of which are singletons. The sequences come from peripheral blood, collected 28 days after the second AZD1222 dose. The receptors originated from an adult who received the AZD1222 COVID-19 vaccine. Each CDR3 is given with its conserved first and last residue. D genes are given only for firm matches. Clone size is not always given. Where it is, it says once, few, many or a class for expanded clones.

d_gene: TRBD1
v_gene: TRBV29-1
j_gene: TRBJ1-2
abundance: NA
len: 15
CDR3aa: CSVEDPRGTANGYTF
CDR3nt: TGCAGCGTTGAAGACCCCCGAGGGACAGCGAATGGCTACACCTTC

d_gene: NA
v_gene: TRBV29-1
j_gene: TRBJ2-1
abundance: NA
len: 13
CDR3aa: CSVPSTGIDEQFF
CDR3nt: TGCAGCGTCCCTTCCACAGGGATTGATGAGCAGTTCTTC

d_gene: NA
v_gene: TRBV24-1
j_gene: TRBJ2-3
abundance: NA
len: 13
CDR3aa: CATSRDSTDTQYF
CDR3nt: TGTGCCACCAGCCGGGACAGCACAGATACGCAGTATTTT

d_gene: TRBD2
v_gene: TRBV5-1
j_gene: TRBJ2-1
abundance: once
len: 14
CDR3aa: CASSLGGSGNEQFF
CDR3nt: TGCGCCAGCAGCTTGGGTGGTAGCGGGAATGAGCAGTTCTTC

d_gene: TRBD1
v_gene: TRBV30
j_gene: TRBJ1-5
abundance: NA
len: 13
CDR3aa: CAWSIQGNQPQHF
CDR3nt: TGTGCCTGGAGTATACAGGGGAATCAGCCCCAGCATTTT

d_gene: NA
v_gene: TRBV2
j_gene: TRBJ1-5
abundance: NA
len: 15
CDR3aa: CASSAGPNSNQPQHF
CDR3nt: TGTGCCAGCAGTGCCGGGCCGAATAGCAATCAGCCCCAGCATTTT

d_gene: TRBD2
v_gene: TRBV5-1
j_gene: TRBJ2-5
abundance: NA
len: 17
CDR3aa: CASSPTSGRAGGQTQYF
CDR3nt: TGCGCCAGCAGCCCAACTAGCGGGAGGGCCGGCGGGCAGACCCAGTACTTC

d_gene: NA
v_gene: TRBV19
j_gene: TRBJ1-2
abundance: NA
len: 11
CDR3aa: CASFREDGYTF
CDR3nt: TGTGCCAGTTTCCGGGAAGATGGCTACACCTTC

d_gene: TRBD1
v_gene: TRBV2
j_gene: TRBJ1-2
abundance: NA
len: 15
CDR3aa: CASSNQGAANYGYTF
CDR3nt: TGTGCCAGCAGTAATCAGGGGGCAGCTAACTATGGCTACACCTTC

d_gene: TRBD1
v_gene: TRBV5-1
j_gene: TRBJ2-7
abundance: NA
len: 15
CDR3aa: CASSFSGTASYEQYF
CDR3nt: TGCGCCAGCAGCTTCTCCGGGACAGCTTCCTACGAGCAGTACTTC

d_gene: NA
v_gene: TRBV7-2
j_gene: TRBJ2-7
abundance: NA
len: 13
CDR3aa: CASSLDRLHEQYF
CDR3nt: TGTGCCAGCAGCTTAGACCGATTACACGAGCAGTACTTC

d_gene: NA
v_gene: TRBV7-9
j_gene: TRBJ2-3
abundance: NA
len: 13
CDR3aa: CASSSRITDTQYF
CDR3nt: TGTGCCAGCAGCTCTCGAATCACAGATACGCAGTATTTT